The T cell receptor beta chain under discussion was sequenced for a study of T-cell memory formation after mild COVID-19. Regarding the study as a whole: Some SARS-CoV-2-responding clones were already detected in memory before infection.

This clonotype turned up a few times. No antigen is known for it. CDR3 length: 16 amino acids. V shed 2 bases, J shed 6 bases, and the junction held 8 bases outside the gene matches. CDR1 SGDLS and CDR2 YYNGEE come from the germline V gene. TCRdb re-derived calls from the 5' RACE reads in MiXCR, one entry per CDR3 protein. This repertoire shows a few hundred thousand distinct CDR3 sequences, under 25% found once; its top ten account for 9.5% to 15%. The clonotype comes from an adult woman who had mild COVID-19 (a few samples of this study predate the infection). Cell type and time point are not known. Input material: PBMCs or a T cell subset sorted from them (not recorded which). The chain links TRBV9 to TRBJ2-2; 9 bases map to TRBD2. In DNA form, the CDR3 reads TGTGCCAGCAGCGTTGCGGGTAGCGGGAGTGCCGGGGAGCTGTTTTTT. Translated: CASSVAGSGSAGELFF. Combining the CDR3 with reference TRBV9 and TRBJ2-2 gives the whole variable domain DSGVTQTPKHLITATGQRVTLRCSPRSGDLSVYWYQQSLDQGLQFLIQYYNGEERAKGNILERFSAQQFPDLHSELNLSSLELGDSALYFCASSVAGSGSAGELFFGEGSRLTVL.